The source of this T cell receptor (beta chain) is a study of shared clonotypes between healthy human individuals. Some clones are missing from TCRdb's copy, which holds only in-frame ones; the method was immunoSEQ multiplex PCR. The sample consists of about 2,100,000 clones, about 92% of them appearing once. CD8 cells regarded as naive lacked CD45RO, were positively chosen for CCR7, and omitted terminally differentiated effector memory CD45RA+ cells. Points on this clone: The target antigen is unknown.

CDR3 length: 13 amino acids. V shed 3 bases and J shed 3 bases, with 9 bases lying between them. The germline gives CDR1 KGHSH, CDR2 LQKENI. Study results and caveats: Naive subsets usually exceeded memory subsets in estimated richness. A limitation of the genetic and exposure-history diversity represented arose from few donors. Clonotypes that were shared across a handful of donors made up around 5% of naive CD4 clonotypes.

This chain links TRBV18 with TRBJ2-7; D is unclear. The sample taken for sequencing was naive CD8+ T cells from PBMCs. This TCR came from a man between 18 and 29 years old in good health. Some clones in this sample may be carry-over from other donors' samples. The CDR3 bases are TGTGCCAGCTCACCGCCGACCAACTACGAGCAGTACTTC. This encodes CASSPPTNYEQYF.